This entry concerns a single T cell receptor beta chain. Its target is not known. No DNA is shown, since the ends of the CDR3 on it are uncertain; the CDR3 is the one TCRdb lists. These data originate in a study of CD8+CD57+ T cells in acquired aplastic anemia. About the study: The DNA of sorted CD4+ and CD8+ cells averaged 3.2 ug.

Study-level findings and limits: Significance was not reached for CD8+ Simpson's diversity between patients and controls. Common to patients and controls were twenty-nine CD8+ CDR3 sequences.

The V gene's germline CDR1 is MGHDK and CDR2 SYGVNS. Including both end residues, the CDR3 is 21 amino acids long. Profiles of TCR beta VDJ and CDR3 were generated from a genomic DNA template. Each CDR3 protein is one row after TCRdb ran MiXCR on the reads. The sample contains 200,000 or so distinct CDR3 sequences, 64% of which appear only once. The V and J genes are TRBV25-1 and TRBJ2-1; the table's D call TRBD2 went unverified against the DNA. Sequenced: sorted CD4+, CD8+, or CD8+CD57+ T cells (not recorded which) from PBMCs. The source of this sequence is a human donor with severe aplastic anemia or a healthy control (not recorded which). The CDR3: CASSIYLCSVKLADSYNEQFF.